A selection of T cell receptor beta chains follows, all from one sample in a study of blood T cell repertoires in COVID-19. The method was immunoSEQ multiplex PCR; TCRdb's version includes in-frame clones alone and lacks a portion of them. In the table there are around 250,000 clones, 86% of which are singletons. Sequenced sample: peripheral blood. These receptor sequences come from an elderly man with acute or convalescent COVID-19. Each CDR3 is given with its conserved first and last residue. Each record gives: D gene, J gene, V gene, clone size, CDR3 DNA, CDR3 protein. The D gene is left open where the match is weak. Clone size is shown for a subset of rows, as once, few, many or a class of expanded clone.

D gene: TRBD1; J gene: TRBJ2-5; V gene: TRBV28; clone size: NA; CDR3 DNA: TGTGCCAGCAGTTGGACAGGGAGAGAGACCCAGTACTTC; CDR3 protein: CASSWTGRETQYF
D gene: TRBD1; J gene: TRBJ1-3; V gene: TRBV4-1; clone size: NA; CDR3 DNA: TGCGCCAGCAGCCTCGACAGGGGGTCTGGAAACACCATATATTTT; CDR3 protein: CASSLDRGSGNTIYF
D gene: TRBD1; J gene: TRBJ1-1; V gene: TRBV3-1/TRBV3-2; clone size: NA; CDR3 DNA: TGTGCCAGCAGCCCGAGACAGGGGAACACTGAAGCTTTCTTT; CDR3 protein: CASSPRQGNTEAFF
D gene: NA; J gene: TRBJ2-1; V gene: TRBV29-1; clone size: NA; CDR3 DNA: TGCAGCGTTGGAGGCGGGAACGCCTACAATGAGCAGTTCTTC; CDR3 protein: CSVGGGNAYNEQFF
D gene: NA; J gene: TRBJ2-7; V gene: TRBV3-1/TRBV3-2; clone size: NA; CDR3 DNA: TGTGCCAGCAGCCAAGCGGTCTCGTCCTACGAGCAGTACTTC; CDR3 protein: CASSQAVSSYEQYF
D gene: NA; J gene: TRBJ1-2; V gene: TRBV18; clone size: NA; CDR3 DNA: TGTGCCAGCTCACCACAGAGGGTAATGGAAACTAACTATGGCTACACCTTC; CDR3 protein: CASSPQRVMETNYGYTF
D gene: NA; J gene: TRBJ2-3; V gene: TRBV27; clone size: NA; CDR3 DNA: TGTGCCAGCAGTTTAGGAGGGGCAATCCCAATCACAGATACGCAGTATTTT; CDR3 protein: CASSLGGAIPITDTQYF
D gene: TRBD2; J gene: TRBJ2-7; V gene: TRBV19; clone size: few; CDR3 DNA: TGTGCCAGTAGTAGGGGGCCCGGGACTAGCAACTACGAGCAGTACTTC; CDR3 protein: CASSRGPGTSNYEQYF
D gene: NA; J gene: TRBJ1-2; V gene: TRBV5-1; clone size: NA; CDR3 DNA: TGCGCCAGCAGCCAGGACAGCTACTATGGCTACACCTTC; CDR3 protein: CASSQDSYYGYTF
D gene: NA; J gene: TRBJ2-5; V gene: TRBV27; clone size: NA; CDR3 DNA: TGTGCCAGCAGTGGACTCGATGAGACCCAGTACTTC; CDR3 protein: CASSGLDETQYF
D gene: TRBD2; J gene: TRBJ2-5; V gene: TRBV28; clone size: NA; CDR3 DNA: TGTGCCAGCAGTTTATCTCCGGGGTCTAGCGGCCAAGAGACCCAGTACTTC; CDR3 protein: CASSLSPGSSGQETQYF
D gene: TRBD2; J gene: TRBJ2-1; V gene: TRBV19; clone size: NA; CDR3 DNA: TGTGCCAGTAGTATAGTAGGGCTAGCGGAGAACAATGAGCAGTTCTTC; CDR3 protein: CASSIVGLAENNEQFF
D gene: TRBD1; J gene: TRBJ2-2; V gene: TRBV19; clone size: NA; CDR3 DNA: TGTGCCAGTAGTCCGGACAGGGGGCGCGTCACCGGGGAGCTGTTTTTT; CDR3 protein: CASSPDRGRVTGELFF
D gene: NA; J gene: TRBJ2-3; V gene: TRBV5-1; clone size: NA; CDR3 DNA: TGCGCCAGCAGCTTGGCGACAGGAGATACGCAGTATTTT; CDR3 protein: CASSLATGDTQYF
D gene: NA; J gene: TRBJ1-4; V gene: TRBV4-3; clone size: NA; CDR3 DNA: TGCGCCAGCAGCCAAGCCCCCTTGTCTAATGAAAAACTGTTTTTT; CDR3 protein: CASSQAPLSNEKLFF
D gene: NA; J gene: TRBJ1-1; V gene: TRBV5-1; clone size: once; CDR3 DNA: TGCGCCAGCAGCCCGACATCGGGAGGCACTGAAGCTTTCTTT; CDR3 protein: CASSPTSGGTEAFF
D gene: NA; J gene: TRBJ1-5; V gene: TRBV27; clone size: NA; CDR3 DNA: TGTGCCAGCAGTTCACCCGGGGGGCAGCCCCAGCATTTT; CDR3 protein: CASSSPGGQPQHF
D gene: NA; J gene: TRBJ1-4; V gene: TRBV7-9; clone size: NA; CDR3 DNA: TGTGCCAGCAGCTTAGTGTTGCACCCCGGGATTGGTGGCGTGGAAAAACTGTTTTTT; CDR3 protein: CASSLVLHPGIGGVEKLFF
D gene: NA; J gene: TRBJ2-7; V gene: TRBV14; clone size: once; CDR3 DNA: TGTGCCAGCAGCCCTAACCCTCACTACGAGCAGTACTTC; CDR3 protein: CASSPNPHYEQYF
D gene: TRBD1; J gene: TRBJ1-5; V gene: TRBV2; clone size: NA; CDR3 DNA: TGTGCCAGGGGGACAGGGGGCAACGATCAGCCCCAGCATTTT; CDR3 protein: CARGTGGNDQPQHF
D gene: NA; J gene: TRBJ2-5; V gene: TRBV2; clone size: NA; CDR3 DNA: TGTGCCAGCAGTGGGGGGCAGGTGGAGACCCAGTACTTC; CDR3 protein: CASSGGQVETQYF
D gene: NA; J gene: TRBJ2-7; V gene: TRBV7-2; clone size: NA; CDR3 DNA: TGTGCCAGCAGCTTAGCGGTTACAGTTACTTCCTACGAGCAGTACTTC; CDR3 protein: CASSLAVTVTSYEQYF
D gene: TRBD1; J gene: TRBJ1-4; V gene: TRBV18; clone size: NA; CDR3 DNA: TGTGCCAGCTCACCTCCGGGACAGGGTGAAAAACTGTTTTTT; CDR3 protein: CASSPPGQGEKLFF